The rows below give T cell receptor beta chains drawn from one sample of a study of regulatory T cells in long-lasting Graves disease. Using its own MiXCR run on the multiplex PCR reads, TCRdb lists one record per CDR3 protein. The sample has 580,000 or so distinct CDR3 sequences, about 15% seen once. This same sample was also taken into another study, of T cells in Graves' hyperthyroidism and ophthalmopathy.

Sequencing was performed on peripheral blood mononuclear cells (PBMCs), taken at new diagnosis, from a patient treated with antithyroid drugs. The origin of the receptors is a young man with Graves disease. The CDR3 runs from the conserved cysteine through the conserved F or W. Each record gives: V gene, J gene, clone size, D gene, CDR3 protein, CDR3 DNA. D genes are given only for firm matches. Clone size appears in some rows only: once, few, many, or a class for an expanded clone.

v_gene: TRBV4-1; j_gene: TRBJ2-7; abundance: many; d_gene: -; CDR3aa: CASSQDRGLGYEQYF; CDR3nt: TGCGCCAGCAGCCAAGATAGGGGTTTGGGTTACGAGCAGTACTTC
v_gene: TRBV24-1; j_gene: TRBJ1-5; abundance: -; d_gene: -; CDR3aa: CATSDPRGGISNQPQHF; CDR3nt: TGTGCCACCAGTGATCCTAGGGGGGGAATTAGCAATCAGCCCCAGCATTTT
v_gene: TRBV6-1; j_gene: TRBJ2-1; abundance: few; d_gene: TRBD2; CDR3aa: CASIPSGRAGEQFF; CDR3nt: TGTGCCAGCATCCCTAGCGGGAGGGCAGGTGAGCAGTTCTTC
v_gene: TRBV7-9; j_gene: TRBJ1-1; abundance: -; d_gene: TRBD1; CDR3aa: CASSPRQGWEAEAFF; CDR3nt: TGTGCCAGCAGCCCACGACAGGGGTGGGAGGCTGAAGCTTTCTTT
v_gene: TRBV20-1; j_gene: TRBJ1-5; abundance: many; d_gene: TRBD1; CDR3aa: CSARGFDRDQPQHF; CDR3nt: TGCAGTGCCAGAGGTTTCGACAGGGATCAGCCCCAGCATTTT
v_gene: TRBV14; j_gene: TRBJ1-2; abundance: few; d_gene: -; CDR3aa: CASSAGPGLDYGYTF; CDR3nt: TGTGCCAGCAGCGCGGGGCCTGGGCTCGACTATGGCTACACCTTC
v_gene: TRBV7-9; j_gene: TRBJ2-7; abundance: few; d_gene: -; CDR3aa: CASRQRREQYF; CDR3nt: TGTGCCAGCAGACAGAGACGCGAGCAGTACTTC
v_gene: TRBV29-1; j_gene: TRBJ1-4; abundance: -; d_gene: TRBD1; CDR3aa: CSVRTGGFEKLFF; CDR3nt: TGCAGCGTCCGGACAGGGGGCTTTGAAAAACTGTTTTTT
v_gene: TRBV9; j_gene: TRBJ1-1; abundance: -; d_gene: TRBD1; CDR3aa: CASSVDWTGGTEAFF; CDR3nt: TGTGCCAGCAGCGTAGACTGGACAGGGGGCACTGAAGCTTTCTTT
v_gene: TRBV20-1; j_gene: TRBJ1-4; abundance: -; d_gene: -; CDR3aa: CSAPLFKDHEKLFF; CDR3nt: TGCAGTGCCCCCCTTTTTAAGGATCATGAAAAACTGTTTTTT
v_gene: TRBV7-6; j_gene: TRBJ2-7; abundance: few; d_gene: TRBD1; CDR3aa: CASSLNLDRVYEQYF; CDR3nt: TGTGCCAGCAGCTTAAACTTAGACAGGGTCTACGAGCAGTACTTC
v_gene: TRBV29-1; j_gene: TRBJ2-5; abundance: -; d_gene: TRBD1; CDR3aa: CSAGERQGMRETQYF; CDR3nt: TGCAGCGCTGGGGAACGACAGGGGATGAGGGAGACCCAGTACTTC
v_gene: TRBV25-1; j_gene: TRBJ2-3; abundance: -; d_gene: TRBD2; CDR3aa: CASSDSGRGTDTQYF; CDR3nt: TGTGCCAGCAGCGATAGCGGGAGGGGAACAGATACGCAGTATTTT
v_gene: TRBV12-3/TRBV12-4; j_gene: TRBJ2-7; abundance: -; d_gene: TRBD1; CDR3aa: CASSSSIGTGGFEQYF; CDR3nt: TGTGCCAGCAGTTCGTCAATCGGGACAGGGGGTTTCGAGCAGTACTTC
v_gene: TRBV7-6; j_gene: TRBJ2-1; abundance: many; d_gene: TRBD2; CDR3aa: CASSPWTSQVGNEQFF; CDR3nt: TGTGCCAGCAGCCCATGGACTAGCCAGGTGGGGAATGAGCAGTTCTTC
v_gene: TRBV3-1; j_gene: TRBJ1-1; abundance: many; d_gene: -; CDR3aa: CASSQGVPLTTEAFF; CDR3nt: TGTGCCAGCAGCCAAGGGGTCCCCTTAACAACTGAAGCTTTCTTT
v_gene: TRBV20-1; j_gene: TRBJ2-7; abundance: -; d_gene: TRBD1; CDR3aa: CSARELTTGFYEQYF; CDR3nt: TGCAGTGCTAGAGAGCTAACGACAGGGTTCTACGAGCAGTACTTC
v_gene: TRBV9; j_gene: TRBJ1-2; abundance: -; d_gene: -; CDR3aa: CASSENQGRFGYTF; CDR3nt: TGTGCCAGCAGCGAGAACCAGGGGCGGTTTGGCTACACCTTC
v_gene: TRBV12-3/TRBV12-4; j_gene: TRBJ1-2; abundance: many; d_gene: -; CDR3aa: CASSQTLRGYTF; CDR3nt: TGTGCCAGCAGTCAAACCCTCCGAGGCTACACCTTC
v_gene: TRBV7-6; j_gene: TRBJ1-4; abundance: few; d_gene: -; CDR3aa: CASSLVSGDQIRAEKLFF; CDR3nt: TGTGCCAGCAGCTTAGTTTCGGGGGACCAAATCCGCGCTGAAAAACTGTTTTTT
v_gene: TRBV10-3; j_gene: TRBJ1-1; abundance: many; d_gene: TRBD1; CDR3aa: CAISDIGQGGTEAFF; CDR3nt: TGTGCCATCAGTGATATAGGACAGGGGGGCACTGAAGCTTTCTTT
v_gene: TRBV6-2/TRBV6-3; j_gene: TRBJ2-7; abundance: many; d_gene: -; CDR3aa: CASSPTVLGTGQQYF; CDR3nt: TGTGCCAGCAGCCCGACTGTACTAGGTACGGGCCAGCAGTACTTC
v_gene: TRBV6-2/TRBV6-3; j_gene: TRBJ2-1; abundance: few; d_gene: TRBD2; CDR3aa: CASRPRLANEQFF; CDR3nt: TGTGCCAGCAGGCCCCGACTAGCGAATGAGCAGTTCTTC
v_gene: TRBV30; j_gene: TRBJ2-7; abundance: few; d_gene: -; CDR3aa: CAWSTHFRVARTYEQYF; CDR3nt: TGTGCCTGGAGTACCCATTTCCGGGTGGCGAGGACCTACGAGCAGTACTTC
v_gene: TRBV20-1; j_gene: TRBJ2-7; abundance: few; d_gene: -; CDR3aa: CSAPFLREIQGYEQYF; CDR3nt: TGCAGTGCTCCATTTCTACGGGAGATCCAGGGCTACGAGCAGTACTTC
v_gene: TRBV4-1; j_gene: TRBJ2-1; abundance: few; d_gene: -; CDR3aa: CASSQDPASSYNEQFF; CDR3nt: TGCGCCAGCAGCCAAGACCCGGCTAGCTCCTACAATGAGCAGTTCTTC
v_gene: TRBV5-1; j_gene: TRBJ2-4; abundance: few; d_gene: TRBD1; CDR3aa: CASSPGTGIAKNIQYF; CDR3nt: TGCGCCAGCAGCCCAGGGACAGGAATAGCCAAAAACATTCAGTACTTC
v_gene: TRBV28; j_gene: TRBJ1-2; abundance: -; d_gene: TRBD1; CDR3aa: CASSFPGQGASYYGHTF; CDR3nt: TGTGCCAGCAGTTTCCCGGGACAGGGGGCTAGTTACTATGGCCACACCTTC
v_gene: TRBV30; j_gene: TRBJ2-5; abundance: many; d_gene: TRBD2; CDR3aa: CAGGVRIETQYF; CDR3nt: TGTGCCGGGGGGGTAAGGATAGAGACCCAGTACTTC
v_gene: TRBV29-1; j_gene: TRBJ1-2; abundance: many; d_gene: -; CDR3aa: CSVAQGEEDGYTF; CDR3nt: TGCAGCGTCGCCCAAGGGGAGGAGGATGGCTACACCTTC
v_gene: TRBV29-1; j_gene: TRBJ1-2; abundance: -; d_gene: -; CDR3aa: CSVWGNYGYTF; CDR3nt: TGCAGTGTGTGGGGGAACTATGGCTACACCTTC
v_gene: TRBV2; j_gene: TRBJ2-1; abundance: many; d_gene: -; CDR3aa: CASSLGLTREQFF; CDR3nt: TGTGCCAGCAGCCTGGGACTCACGAGGGAGCAGTTCTTC
v_gene: TRBV28; j_gene: TRBJ1-1; abundance: many; d_gene: -; CDR3aa: CASSTRQVGVMNTEAFF; CDR3nt: TGTGCCAGCAGTACCCGACAGGTTGGAGTAATGAACACTGAAGCTTTCTTT
v_gene: TRBV20-1; j_gene: TRBJ1-4; abundance: -; d_gene: -; CDR3aa: CSARDARDGNEKLFF; CDR3nt: TGCAGTGCTAGAGATGCCCGGGACGGAAATGAAAAACTGTTTTTT
v_gene: TRBV6-2/TRBV6-3; j_gene: TRBJ2-3; abundance: -; d_gene: -; CDR3aa: CASSYRTQYF; CDR3nt: TGTGCCAGCAGTTACAGGACGCAGTATTTT
v_gene: TRBV7-2; j_gene: TRBJ1-1; abundance: many; d_gene: -; CDR3aa: CASSRKDSYTEAFF; CDR3nt: TGTGCCAGCAGCCGCAAGGACAGCTACACTGAAGCTTTCTTT
v_gene: TRBV12-3/TRBV12-4; j_gene: TRBJ2-7; abundance: many; d_gene: TRBD1; CDR3aa: CASSLIRGRQGGEQYF; CDR3nt: TGTGCCAGCAGTTTAATAAGGGGTAGACAGGGCGGAGAGCAGTACTTC
v_gene: TRBV19; j_gene: TRBJ1-1; abundance: -; d_gene: TRBD1; CDR3aa: CASTNRQGAQTTEAFF; CDR3nt: TGTGCCAGTACCAATAGGCAGGGGGCGCAAACGACTGAAGCTTTCTTT
v_gene: TRBV12-5; j_gene: TRBJ1-1; abundance: -; d_gene: TRBD1; CDR3aa: CASGLVLGQAPPEAFF; CDR3nt: TGTGCTAGTGGTTTGGTCCTAGGACAGGCCCCTCCGGAAGCTTTCTTT
v_gene: TRBV6-2/TRBV6-3; j_gene: TRBJ2-1; abundance: -; d_gene: -; CDR3aa: CASSDMTSSYNEQFF; CDR3nt: TGTGCCAGCAGTGATATGACCAGCTCCTACAATGAGCAGTTCTTC
v_gene: TRBV29-1; j_gene: TRBJ2-1; abundance: many; d_gene: -; CDR3aa: CSVRRLGYEQFF; CDR3nt: TGCAGCGTCCGACGACTAGGGTATGAGCAGTTCTTC
v_gene: TRBV5-4; j_gene: TRBJ2-5; abundance: -; d_gene: TRBD2; CDR3aa: CASSLIRTSGTKGETQYF; CDR3nt: TGTGCCAGCAGCTTGATCAGGACTAGCGGGACCAAGGGGGAGACCCAGTACTTC
v_gene: TRBV7-9; j_gene: TRBJ2-7; abundance: many; d_gene: -; CDR3aa: CASSLRGRYEQYF; CDR3nt: TGTGCCAGCAGCTTGAGGGGGAGGTACGAGCAGTACTTC
v_gene: TRBV10-3; j_gene: TRBJ2-1; abundance: few; d_gene: TRBD2; CDR3aa: CAISEWGLAEGNEQFF; CDR3nt: TGTGCCATCAGTGAGTGGGGACTAGCAGAAGGTAATGAGCAGTTCTTC
v_gene: TRBV10-2; j_gene: TRBJ1-1; abundance: -; d_gene: -; CDR3aa: CASSSGTSGTEAFF; CDR3nt: TGCGCCAGCAGCTCCGGGACCTCTGGGACTGAAGCTTTCTTT
v_gene: TRBV30; j_gene: TRBJ1-2; abundance: many; d_gene: -; CDR3aa: CAWSTRVYGYTF; CDR3nt: TGTGCCTGGAGCACTCGTGTTTATGGCTACACCTTC
v_gene: TRBV6-2/TRBV6-3; j_gene: TRBJ2-3; abundance: many; d_gene: -; CDR3aa: CASATPEASTDTQYF; CDR3nt: TGTGCCAGCGCGACCCCGGAGGCCAGCACAGATACGCAGTATTTT
v_gene: TRBV5-8; j_gene: TRBJ2-5; abundance: -; d_gene: -; CDR3aa: CASISSVGWAQYF; CDR3nt: TGTGCCAGCATCTCTTCAGTTGGATGGGCCCAGTACTTC
v_gene: TRBV7-9; j_gene: TRBJ2-7; abundance: many; d_gene: -; CDR3aa: CASSLEAGTVLRPQYF; CDR3nt: TGTGCCAGCAGCTTAGAGGCGGGGACAGTCCTACGACCGCAGTACTTC
v_gene: TRBV6-5; j_gene: TRBJ1-5; abundance: few; d_gene: -; CDR3aa: CASSYGGGPNQPQHF; CDR3nt: TGTGCCAGCAGTTACGGCGGCGGACCCAATCAGCCCCAGCATTTT
v_gene: TRBV7-2; j_gene: TRBJ2-7; abundance: -; d_gene: -; CDR3aa: CASSYPGTHEQYF; CDR3nt: TGTGCCAGCAGTTATCCCGGGACACACGAGCAGTACTTC